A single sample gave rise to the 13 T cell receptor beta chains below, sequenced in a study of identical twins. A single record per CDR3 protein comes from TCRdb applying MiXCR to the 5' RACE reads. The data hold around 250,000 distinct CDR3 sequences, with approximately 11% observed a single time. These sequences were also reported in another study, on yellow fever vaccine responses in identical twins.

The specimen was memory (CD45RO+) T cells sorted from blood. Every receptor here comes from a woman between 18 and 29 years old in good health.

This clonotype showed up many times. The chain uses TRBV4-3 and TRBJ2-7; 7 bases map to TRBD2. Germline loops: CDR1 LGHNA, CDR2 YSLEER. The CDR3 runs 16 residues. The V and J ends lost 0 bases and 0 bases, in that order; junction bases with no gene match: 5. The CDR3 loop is CASSQDLGGGSYEQYF. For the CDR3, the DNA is TGCGCCAGCAGCCAAGATCTGGGGGGGGGCTCCTACGAGCAGTACTTC.

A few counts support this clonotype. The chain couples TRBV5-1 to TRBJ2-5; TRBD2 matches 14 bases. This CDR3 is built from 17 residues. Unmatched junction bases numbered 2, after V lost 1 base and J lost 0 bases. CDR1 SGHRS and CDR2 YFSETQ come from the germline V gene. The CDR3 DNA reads TGCGCCAGCAGCTTGAGGACTAGCGGGGGGAACCAAGAGACCCAGTACTTC. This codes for CASSLRTSGGNQETQYF. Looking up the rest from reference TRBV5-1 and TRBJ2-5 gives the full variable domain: KAGVTQTPRYLIKTRGQQVTLSCSPISGHRSVSWYQQTPGQGLQFLFEYFSETQRNKGNFPGRFSGRQFSNSRSEMNVSTLELGDSALYLCASSLRTSGGNQETQYFGPGTRLLVL.

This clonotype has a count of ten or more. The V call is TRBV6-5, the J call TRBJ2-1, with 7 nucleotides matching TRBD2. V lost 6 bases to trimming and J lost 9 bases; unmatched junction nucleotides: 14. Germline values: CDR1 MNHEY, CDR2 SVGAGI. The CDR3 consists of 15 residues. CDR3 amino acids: CASSRFSLADGEQFF. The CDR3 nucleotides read TGTGCCAGCAGCCGTTTCAGCCTAGCGGACGGTGAGCAGTTCTTC.

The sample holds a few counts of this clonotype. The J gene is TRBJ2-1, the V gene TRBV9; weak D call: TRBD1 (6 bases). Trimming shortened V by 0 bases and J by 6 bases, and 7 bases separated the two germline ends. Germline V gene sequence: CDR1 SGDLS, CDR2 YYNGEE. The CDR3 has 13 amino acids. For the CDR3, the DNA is TGTGCCAGCAGCGTAGCGGACAGCAATGAGCAGTTCTTC. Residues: CASSVADSNEQFF.

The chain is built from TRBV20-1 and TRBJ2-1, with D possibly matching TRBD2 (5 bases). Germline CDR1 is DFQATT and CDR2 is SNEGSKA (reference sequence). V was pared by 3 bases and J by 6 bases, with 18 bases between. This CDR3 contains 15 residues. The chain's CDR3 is CSARLEVFPANEQFF. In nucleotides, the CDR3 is TGCAGTGCTAGGCTGGAGGTGTTTCCGGCCAATGAGCAGTTCTTC.

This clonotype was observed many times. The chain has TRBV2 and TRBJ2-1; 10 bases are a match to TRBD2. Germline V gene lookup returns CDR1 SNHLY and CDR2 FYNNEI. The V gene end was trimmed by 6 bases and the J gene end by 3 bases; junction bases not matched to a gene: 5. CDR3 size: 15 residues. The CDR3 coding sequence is TGTGCCAGCAGCCCAACTAGCGGGGACTACAATGAGCAGTTCTTC. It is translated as CASSPTSGDYNEQFF.

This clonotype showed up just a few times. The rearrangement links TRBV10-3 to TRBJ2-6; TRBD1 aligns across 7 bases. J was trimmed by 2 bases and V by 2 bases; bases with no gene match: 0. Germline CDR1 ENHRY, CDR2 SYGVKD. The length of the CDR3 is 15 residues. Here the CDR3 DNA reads TGTGCCATCAGTGAGGACAGGGCTGGGGCCAACGTCCTGACTTTC. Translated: CAISEDRAGANVLTF.

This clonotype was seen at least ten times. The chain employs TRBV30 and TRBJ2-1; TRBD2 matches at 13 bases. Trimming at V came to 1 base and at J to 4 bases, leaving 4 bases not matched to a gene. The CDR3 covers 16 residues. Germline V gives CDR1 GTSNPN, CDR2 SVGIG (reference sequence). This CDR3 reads CAWSDPGLAGYNEQFF. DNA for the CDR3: TGTGCCTGGAGTGACCCGGGACTAGCGGGGTACAATGAGCAGTTCTTC.

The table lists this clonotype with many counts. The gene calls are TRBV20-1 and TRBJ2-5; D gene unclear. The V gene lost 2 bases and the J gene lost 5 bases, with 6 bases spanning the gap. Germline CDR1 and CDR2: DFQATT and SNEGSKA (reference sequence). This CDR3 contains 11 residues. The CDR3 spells CSARPMETQYF. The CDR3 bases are TGCAGTGCTAGACCCATGGAGACCCAGTACTTC.

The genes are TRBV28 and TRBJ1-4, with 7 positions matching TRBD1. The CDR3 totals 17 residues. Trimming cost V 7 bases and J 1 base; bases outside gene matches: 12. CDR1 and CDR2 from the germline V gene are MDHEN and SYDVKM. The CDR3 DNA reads TGTGCCAGCACCATGGGACAGTCTGCCCTAACTAATGAAAAACTGTTTTTT. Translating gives CASTMGQSALTNEKLFF.

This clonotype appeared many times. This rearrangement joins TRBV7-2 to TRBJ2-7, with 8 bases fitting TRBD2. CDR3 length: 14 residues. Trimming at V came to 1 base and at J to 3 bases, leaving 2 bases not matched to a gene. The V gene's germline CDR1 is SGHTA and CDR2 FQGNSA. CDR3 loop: CASSLDTSGYEQYF. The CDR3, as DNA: TGTGCCAGCAGCTTAGATACTAGCGGCTACGAGCAGTACTTC.

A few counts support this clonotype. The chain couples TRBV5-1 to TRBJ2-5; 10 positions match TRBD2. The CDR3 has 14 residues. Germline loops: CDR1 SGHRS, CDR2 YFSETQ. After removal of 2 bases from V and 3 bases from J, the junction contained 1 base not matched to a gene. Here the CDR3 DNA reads TGCGCCAGCAGCTTAACTAGCGGGGAAGAGACCCAGTACTTC. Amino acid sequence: CASSLTSGEETQYF.

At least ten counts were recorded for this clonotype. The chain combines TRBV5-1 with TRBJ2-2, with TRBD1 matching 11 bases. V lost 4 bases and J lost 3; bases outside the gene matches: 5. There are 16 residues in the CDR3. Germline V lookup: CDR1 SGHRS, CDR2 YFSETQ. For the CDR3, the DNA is TGCGCCAGCAGCCCTCCGGGACAGGGGGACACCGGGGAGCTGTTTTTT. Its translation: CASSPPGQGDTGELFF.